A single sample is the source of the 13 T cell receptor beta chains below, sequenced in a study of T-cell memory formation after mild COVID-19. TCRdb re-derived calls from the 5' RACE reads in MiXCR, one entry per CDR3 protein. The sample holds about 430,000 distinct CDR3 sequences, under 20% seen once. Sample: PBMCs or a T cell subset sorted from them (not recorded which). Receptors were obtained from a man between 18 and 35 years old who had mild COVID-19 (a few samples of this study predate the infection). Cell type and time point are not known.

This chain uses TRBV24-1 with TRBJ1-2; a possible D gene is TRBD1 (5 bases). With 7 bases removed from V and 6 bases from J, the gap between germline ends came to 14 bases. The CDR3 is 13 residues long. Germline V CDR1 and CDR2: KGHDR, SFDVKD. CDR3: CATSRGPRDGYTF. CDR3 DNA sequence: TGTGCCACCAGCCGAGGACCCAGGGATGGCTACACCTTC.

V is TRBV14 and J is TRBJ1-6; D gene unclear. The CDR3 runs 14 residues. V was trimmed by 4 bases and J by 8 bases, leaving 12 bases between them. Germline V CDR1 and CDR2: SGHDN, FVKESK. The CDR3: CASSRVSEDSPLHF. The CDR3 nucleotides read TGTGCCAGCAGCCGCGTGTCGGAGGATTCACCCCTCCACTTT.

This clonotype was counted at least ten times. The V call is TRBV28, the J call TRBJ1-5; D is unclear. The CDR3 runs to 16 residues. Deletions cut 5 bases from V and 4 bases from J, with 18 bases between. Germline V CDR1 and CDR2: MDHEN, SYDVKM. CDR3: CASSRRQPLSNQPQHF. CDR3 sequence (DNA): TGTGCCAGCAGTAGAAGGCAGCCCCTTTCTAATCAGCCCCAGCATTTT.

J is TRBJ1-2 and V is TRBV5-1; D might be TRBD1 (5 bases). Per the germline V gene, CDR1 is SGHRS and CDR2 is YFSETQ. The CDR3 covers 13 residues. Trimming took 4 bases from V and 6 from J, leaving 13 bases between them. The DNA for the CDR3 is TGCGCCAGCAGCCTGGGGGACGGTAATGGCTACACCTTC. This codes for CASSLGDGNGYTF.

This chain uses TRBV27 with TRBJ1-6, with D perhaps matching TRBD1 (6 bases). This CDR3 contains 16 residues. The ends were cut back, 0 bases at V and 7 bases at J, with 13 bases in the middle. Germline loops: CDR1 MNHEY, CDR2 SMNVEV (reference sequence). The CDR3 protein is CASSLSPLRGNSPLHF. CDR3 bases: TGTGCCAGCAGTTTATCCCCCCTCAGGGGAAATTCACCCCTCCACTTT.

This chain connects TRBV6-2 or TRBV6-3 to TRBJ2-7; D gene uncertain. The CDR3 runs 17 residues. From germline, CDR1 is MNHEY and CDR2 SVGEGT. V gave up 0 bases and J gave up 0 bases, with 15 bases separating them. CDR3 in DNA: TGTGCCAGCAGTTACTCTCGAGCGTATGGAAGCTCCTACGAGCAGTACGTC. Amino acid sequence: CASSYSRAYGSSYEQYV.

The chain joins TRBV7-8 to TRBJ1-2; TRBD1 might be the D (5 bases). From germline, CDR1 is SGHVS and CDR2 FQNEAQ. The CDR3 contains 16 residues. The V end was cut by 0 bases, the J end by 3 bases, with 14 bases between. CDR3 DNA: TGTGCCAGCAGCTTAGCGTGGCCAGGGATGTACTATGGCTACACCTTC. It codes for CASSLAWPGMYYGYTF.

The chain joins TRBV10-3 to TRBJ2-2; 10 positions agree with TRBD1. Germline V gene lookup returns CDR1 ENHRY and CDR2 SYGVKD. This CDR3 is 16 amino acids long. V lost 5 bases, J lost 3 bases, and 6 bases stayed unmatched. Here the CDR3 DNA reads TGTGCCATCAGTACAGAGGACAGGGGGGACACCGGGGAGCTGTTTTTT. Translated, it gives CAISTEDRGDTGELFF.

CDR3 in amino acids: CASSYSTGGSEKLFF. Written as DNA, the CDR3 is TGTGCCAGCAGTTACTCCACAGGGGGCTCGGAAAAACTGTTTTTT. The rearrangement joins TRBV6-6 to TRBJ1-4, with 9 bases aligning to TRBD1. This CDR3 comprises 15 residues. Germline V gives CDR1 MNHNY, CDR2 SVGAGI (reference sequence). With 0 bases clipped from V and 8 bases from J, the junction kept 4 bases outside the gene matches.

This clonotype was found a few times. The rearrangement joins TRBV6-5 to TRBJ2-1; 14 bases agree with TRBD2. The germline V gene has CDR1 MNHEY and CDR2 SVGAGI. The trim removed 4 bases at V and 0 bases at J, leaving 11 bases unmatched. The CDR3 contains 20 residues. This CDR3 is CASSSLRTSGGSSSYNEQFF. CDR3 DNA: TGTGCCAGCAGTTCTCTAAGGACTAGCGGGGGGTCCAGCTCCTACAATGAGCAGTTCTTC.

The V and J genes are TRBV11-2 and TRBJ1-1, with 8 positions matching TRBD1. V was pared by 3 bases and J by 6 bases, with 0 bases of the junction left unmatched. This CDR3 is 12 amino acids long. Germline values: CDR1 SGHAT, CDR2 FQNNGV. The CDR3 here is CASSLDRAEAFF. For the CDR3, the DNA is TGTGCCAGCAGCTTGGACAGGGCTGAAGCTTTCTTT.

CDR3 DNA sequence: TGTGCCACCAGCAACCGAAGGGACGGCTATGGCTACACCTTC. It is translated as CATSNRRDGYGYTF. This sequence joins TRBV15 and TRBJ1-2; maybe TRBD1 (5 bases). The V gene's germline CDR1 is LNHNV and CDR2 YYDKDF (reference sequence). Trimming shortened V by 4 bases and J by 4 bases, and 13 bases separated the two germline ends. This CDR3 comprises 14 residues.

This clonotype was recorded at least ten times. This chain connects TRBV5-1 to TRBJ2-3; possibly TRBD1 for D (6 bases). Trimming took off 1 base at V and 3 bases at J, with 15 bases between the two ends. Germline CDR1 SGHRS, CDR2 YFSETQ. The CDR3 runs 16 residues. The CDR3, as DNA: TGCGCCAGCAGCTTGATGTCAGGGGATCAGACAGATACGCAGTATTTT. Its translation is CASSLMSGDQTDTQYF.